The 30 T cell receptor beta chains below all came from one sample that was sequenced in a study of T-cell memory formation after mild COVID-19. MiXCR was run by TCRdb on the 5' RACE reads, yielding one entry per CDR3 protein. The repertoire holds 300,000 or so distinct CDR3 sequences, with around 15% as singletons. Material: PBMCs or a T cell subset sorted from them (not recorded which). All receptors derive from a man aged 18-30 years who had mild COVID-19 (a few samples of this study predate the infection). Cell type and time point are not known.

The rearrangement links TRBV4-3 to TRBJ2-7, with a weak D call TRBD1 (5 bases). The CDR3 runs to 14 residues. Trimming cost V 1 base and J 4 bases, with 11 bases left between them. Germline V gene lookup returns CDR1 LGHNA and CDR2 YSLEER. The CDR3 DNA is TGCGCCAGCAGCCAAGGACTGCAGGGATACGAGCAGTACTTC. Its protein product is CASSQGLQGYEQYF.

This clonotype has more than one count but fewer than ten. The chain couples TRBV6-2 or TRBV6-3 to TRBJ2-1, with 9 bases lining up with TRBD1. J lost 8 bases, V lost 7 bases, and 9 bases had no gene match. The CDR3 extends over 14 amino acids. Germline V gives CDR1 MNHEY, CDR2 SVGEGT. The chain's CDR3 is CASTWDRVRYEQFF. The CDR3 nucleotides read TGTGCCAGCACCTGGGACAGGGTTAGGTATGAGCAGTTCTTC.

The chain employs TRBV18 and TRBJ2-1, with a possible D match to TRBD2 (6 bases). Per the germline V gene, CDR1 is KGHSH and CDR2 is LQKENI. The CDR3 covers 17 residues. V was clipped by 2 bases and J by 0 bases, with 14 bases between them. CDR3 sequence: CASSPGDGGASYNEQFF. CDR3 nucleotides: TGTGCCAGCTCACCAGGGGACGGAGGGGCCTCCTACAATGAGCAGTTCTTC. Looking up the rest from reference TRBV18 and TRBJ2-1 gives the full variable domain: NAGVMQNPRHLVRRRGQEARLRCSPMKGHSHVYWYRQLPEEGLKFMVYLQKENIIDESGMPKERFSAEFPKEGPSILRIQQVVRGDSAAYFCASSPGDGGASYNEQFFGPGTRLTVL.

This clonotype has only one observation. The chain carries TRBV11-1 and TRBJ2-7; D may be TRBD2 (6 bases). V was pared by 5 bases and J by 6 bases, with 14 bases between. Germline V gives CDR1 SGHAT, CDR2 FQDESV (reference sequence). The CDR3 runs 13 residues. The CDR3 reads CASSPRQGGEQYV. CDR3 DNA: TGTGCCAGCAGCCCTCGGCAGGGAGGCGAGCAGTACGTC.

This clonotype was recorded at least ten times. V and J are TRBV5-1 and TRBJ2-5; D unresolved. The CDR3 covers 15 residues. Germline-derived CDR1 and CDR2 are SGHRS and YFSETQ. The ends were cut back, 0 bases at V and 1 base at J, with 10 bases in the middle. Here the CDR3 DNA reads TGCGCCAGCAGCTTGGCCTTGAACGGCCAAGAGACCCAGTACTTC. It codes for CASSLALNGQETQYF.

This clonotype was detected a few times. V and J are TRBV21-1 and TRBJ1-5; the table's D call, TRBD1, was not checked against the DNA. TRBV21-1 is deemed a pseudogene. This CDR3 is built from 19 residues. The CDR3 reads CARESRWGEFVRPNQPQHF. The CDR3 DNA sequence: TGTGCCAGAGAGAGCAGGTGGGGCGAGTTTGTCCGACCGAATCAGCCCCAGCATTTT.

The chain recombines TRBV6-6 with TRBJ2-1; 10 bases are shared with TRBD2. Germline values: CDR1 MNHNY, CDR2 SVGAGI (reference sequence). CDR3 size: 18 residues. After removal of 2 bases from V and 0 bases from J, the junction contained 7 bases not matched to a gene. Here the CDR3 DNA reads TGTGCCAGCAGTTACCCTAGCGGGGGCCGGAGCTCCTACAATGAGCAGTTCTTC. Translated: CASSYPSGGRSSYNEQFF.

This clonotype has a handful of counts. This chain joins TRBV2 and TRBJ2-5; 11 positions match TRBD2. CDR1 is SNHLY, CDR2 FYNNEI, per germline. V shed 4 bases, J shed 6 bases, and the junction held 4 bases outside the gene matches. This CDR3 has 14 amino acids. CDR3 sequence: CASSATSGEKTQYF. The CDR3 DNA follows: TGTGCCAGCAGTGCGACTAGCGGGGAGAAGACCCAGTACTTC.

This clonotype was seen more than once but under ten times. The chain employs TRBV29-1 and TRBJ1-1; no definite D call. Trimming cost V 3 bases and J 0 bases, with 8 bases left between them. Looked up from germline, CDR1 is SQVTM and CDR2 is ANQGSEA. The CDR3 has 13 amino acids. CDR3 sequence reads: CSVDPRVNTEAFF. The CDR3 bases are TGCAGCGTTGACCCGAGGGTGAACACTGAAGCTTTCTTT.

The chain uses TRBV7-9 and TRBJ1-4, with TRBD1 matching over 9 bases. The CDR3 is 15 amino acids. V lost 5 bases to trimming and J lost 8 bases; unmatched junction nucleotides: 9. Germline V gene sequence: CDR1 SEHNR, CDR2 FQNEAQ (reference sequence). The CDR3 nucleotides are TGTGCCAGCAGCGACACAGGGGGCGAAGGGGAAAAACTGTTTTTT. This translates into CASSDTGGEGEKLFF.

This clonotype came up a few times. V usage is TRBV6-5 and J usage is TRBJ1-6; D gene ambiguous. V shed 2 bases and J shed 8 bases, with 7 bases lying between them. The CDR3 spans 13 residues. In germline, CDR1 is MNHEY, CDR2 SVGAGI. DNA of the CDR3: TGTGCCAGCAGTTACGGTAACGATTCACCCCTCCACTTT. Protein: CASSYGNDSPLHF.

The rearrangement uses TRBV27 and TRBJ2-7, with 8 bases aligning to TRBD2. The V gene end was trimmed by 6 bases and the J gene end by 5 bases; junction bases not matched to a gene: 9. Germline V gives CDR1 MNHEY, CDR2 SMNVEV (reference sequence). This CDR3 comprises 14 residues. CDR3 in amino acids: CASRQRGGINEQYV. CDR3 nucleotides: TGTGCCAGCAGGCAGCGCGGGGGGATCAACGAGCAGTACGTC.

This clonotype was observed a few times. The chain has TRBV20-1 and TRBJ2-7, with 8 bases fitting TRBD1. The length of the CDR3 is 13 residues. CDR1 is DFQATT, CDR2 SNEGSKA, per germline (reference sequence). J gave up 6 bases and V 1 base, and 5 bases lay outside the gene matches. The DNA of the CDR3 is TGCAGTGCTAGAGGCCCGACAGGGGTCGAGCAGTACGTC. Its protein is CSARGPTGVEQYV.

This clonotype appeared a few times. The V and J genes are TRBV10-3 and TRBJ2-1; D is perhaps TRBD1 (6 bases). Between the trimmed V and J ends, which lost 0 bases and 7 bases, there was a span of 13 bases. This CDR3 has 15 residues. Germline loops: CDR1 ENHRY, CDR2 SYGVKD. The CDR3 DNA is TGTGCCATCAGTGAGTCGACGGCAGGGGAAAATGAGCAGTTCTTC. It codes for CAISESTAGENEQFF.

This rearrangement joins TRBV3-1 to TRBJ2-6; perhaps TRBD2 as D (5 bases). This CDR3 is 14 amino acids long. V was shortened by 7 bases and J by 4 bases, with 11 bases between the two germline ends. Looked up from germline, CDR1 is LGHDT and CDR2 is YNNKEL (reference sequence). The CDR3 loop is CASTLEAGANVLTF. CDR3 bases: TGTGCCAGCACATTGGAGGCCGGGGCCAACGTCCTGACTTTC. Complete variable domain (other parts from reference TRBV3-1 and TRBJ2-6): DTAVSQTPKYLVTQMGNDKSIKCEQNLGHDTMYWYKQDSKKFLKIMFSYNNKELIINETVPNRFSPKSPDKAHLNLHINSLELGDSAVYFCASTLEAGANVLTFGAGSRLTVL.

V and J are TRBV7-2 and TRBJ2-7, with unresolved D. Deletions cut 7 bases from V and 7 bases from J, with 11 bases between. Germline V gene lookup returns CDR1 SGHTA and CDR2 FQGNSA. The CDR3 sequence is 11 residues long. The CDR3 reads CASTYRREQYF. The DNA for the CDR3 is TGTGCCAGCACCTACCGCCGGGAGCAGTACTTC. Supplemented by reference TRBV7-2 and TRBJ2-7, the full variable domain reads GAGVSQSPSNKVTEKGKDVELRCDPISGHTALYWYRQSLGQGLEFLIYFQGNSAPDKSGLPSDRFSAERTGGSVSTLTIQRTQQEDSAVYLCASTYRREQYFGPGTRLTVT.

V usage is TRBV6-6 and J usage is TRBJ2-1, with D maybe TRBD2 (7 bases). V was shortened by 4 bases and J by 10 bases, with 17 bases between the two germline ends. The CDR3 has 14 amino acids. Germline V gives CDR1 MNHNY, CDR2 SVGAGI (reference sequence). This CDR3 is CASSFDWRGGEQFF. The CDR3 nucleotides are TGTGCCAGCAGTTTCGACTGGAGGGGGGGGGAGCAGTTCTTC.

The chain is built from TRBV12-3 or TRBV12-4 and TRBJ2-6; no definite D call. The CDR3 is 15 residues long. V gave up 4 bases and J gave up 0 bases, with 7 bases separating them. The CDR3 sequence is CASSSRNSGANVLTF. The CDR3 nucleotides read TGTGCCAGCAGTTCCCGCAACTCTGGGGCCAACGTCCTGACTTTC.

This clonotype occurred a few times. This chain links TRBV7-2 with TRBJ2-5, with 8 bases identical to TRBD2. Germline V CDR1 and CDR2: SGHTA, FQGNSA. J gave up 5 bases and V 2 bases, and 7 bases lay outside the gene matches. The CDR3 covers 15 residues. CDR3 region: CASSLNAGGTETQYF. CDR3 coding DNA: TGTGCCAGCAGCTTAAATGCGGGGGGTACTGAGACCCAGTACTTC.

In this sample, this clonotype turned up many times. V and J are TRBV6-2 or TRBV6-3 and TRBJ2-5; D is unresolved. The germline V and J ends were trimmed by 8 bases and 3 bases, with 10 bases remaining between them. From germline, CDR1 is MNHEY and CDR2 SVGEGT. The CDR3 spans 12 residues. CDR3 loop: CASSPGEETQYF. The CDR3 coding sequence is TGTGCCAGCTCTCCCGGTGAAGAGACCCAGTACTTC.

This clonotype was found a few times. The V and J genes are TRBV7-2 and TRBJ1-2, with D hard to call. Germline V gives CDR1 SGHTA, CDR2 FQGNSA. The V end was cut by 4 bases, the J end by 4 bases, with 16 bases between. This CDR3 is 15 amino acids long. The CDR3 sequence is CASSSEAVVSYGYTF. The DNA of the CDR3 is TGTGCCAGCAGCTCAGAGGCGGTAGTGTCCTATGGCTACACCTTC.

The rearrangement uses TRBV6-6 and TRBJ2-7, with TRBD2 matching over 13 bases. CDR1 and CDR2 from the germline V gene are MNHNY and SVGAGI (reference sequence). The CDR3 runs 14 residues. The trim removed 6 bases at V and 2 bases at J, leaving 1 base unmatched. This CDR3 is CASSGTSGAYEQYF. CDR3 coding DNA: TGTGCCAGCAGCGGGACTAGCGGGGCCTACGAGCAGTACTTC.

This clonotype was seen only a few times. This rearrangement joins TRBV6-2 or TRBV6-3 to TRBJ1-2, with 7 bases identical to TRBD1. After removal of 6 bases from V and 1 base from J, the junction contained 5 bases not matched to a gene. CDR1 is MNHEY and CDR2 is SVGEGT in the germline V gene. The CDR3 runs 14 residues. CDR3 loop: CASSRTGDNYGYTF. CDR3 in DNA: TGTGCCAGCAGCCGGACAGGTGATAACTATGGCTACACCTTC.

Only a few counts were recorded for this clonotype. The chain couples TRBV5-1 to TRBJ2-7, with TRBD2 identical over 14 bases. The ends lost 4 bases at V and 6 bases at J; junction bases unmatched: 6. This CDR3 has 15 residues. The germline V gene encodes CDR1 SGHRS and CDR2 YFSETQ. CDR3: CASSQGLAGAGEQYF. The CDR3 DNA is TGCGCCAGCAGCCAGGGACTAGCGGGGGCTGGCGAGCAGTACTTC.

This clonotype has a handful of counts. The rearrangement joins TRBV12-3 or TRBV12-4 to TRBJ1-3; D not certain. This CDR3 comprises 12 residues. The V end was cut by 7 bases, the J end by 6 bases, with 10 bases between. This CDR3 reads CASILAENTIYF. The CDR3 DNA is TGTGCCAGCATCCTGGCGGAAAACACCATATATTTT.

This clonotype showed up just a few times. The V call is TRBV5-1, the J call TRBJ1-1, with 7 bases identical to TRBD1. V lost 4 bases, J lost 5 bases, and 5 bases stayed unmatched. From germline, CDR1 is SGHRS and CDR2 YFSETQ. This CDR3 is built from 13 residues. The DNA for the CDR3 is TGCGCCAGCAGCAGGACAGGCCTAACTGAAGCTTTCTTT. It is translated as CASSRTGLTEAFF.

CDR3 protein: CASTGGNNEQFF. CDR3 DNA sequence: TGTGCCAGCACGGGGGGGAACAATGAGCAGTTCTTC. This chain connects TRBV6-6 to TRBJ2-1, with 8 nucleotides matching TRBD2. CDR3 size: 12 residues. V trimming: 7 bases; J trimming: 5 bases; junction bases outside the gene matches: 1. In germline, CDR1 is MNHNY, CDR2 SVGAGI (reference sequence).

This chain joins TRBV4-2 and TRBJ2-2; 13 positions match TRBD2. The CDR3 sequence is 19 residues long. Germline assignment: CDR1 LGHNA and CDR2 YNFKEQ. The ends lost 1 base at V and 2 bases at J; junction bases unmatched: 7. CDR3 sequence: CASSQALAGGGYNTGELFF. The CDR3 DNA follows: TGTGCCAGCAGCCAAGCACTAGCGGGGGGGGGATACAACACCGGGGAGCTGTTTTTT.

The rearrangement links TRBV10-3 to TRBJ2-5, with D perhaps being TRBD1 or TRBD2 (5 bases each). The CDR3 has 13 residues. Per the germline V gene, CDR1 is ENHRY and CDR2 is SYGVKD. Trimming removed 7 bases at V and 1 base at J, with 10 bases between. This CDR3 reads CAIKGTAQETQYF. As DNA, the CDR3 is TGTGCCATCAAGGGGACGGCCCAAGAGACCCAGTACTTC.

Note on this clonotype: One base away lies a much larger clone, so this may be a sequencing read error. The chain links TRBV5-1 to TRBJ2-2; possible D gene TRBD1, 6 bases. This CDR3 spans 15 amino acids. V was pared by 2 bases and J by 0 bases, with 8 bases between. Germline V lookup: CDR1 SGHRS, CDR2 YFSETQ. The CDR3 is CASSFWTANTGELFF. The CDR3 DNA follows: TGCGCCAGCAGCTTCTGGACAGCGAACACCGGGGAGCTGTTTTTT.